This T cell receptor beta chain was observed in a study of post-analysis software for immune sequencing data. Study context: Patients had relapsing-remitting, secondary progressive or progressive-relapsing multiple sclerosis; some lacked subtype.

To note about this clonotype: What it binds is not known.

Trimming removed 7 bases at V and 8 bases at J, with 11 bases between. Germline V CDR1 and CDR2: SQVTM, ANQGSEA. The CDR3 extends over 10 amino acids. Whole-study findings and limits: TRBV5-6, TRBV5-1 and TRBV20-1 were among roughly five TRBV segments more frequent in patients than controls. When compared against controls, multiple sclerosis patients showed significantly lower normalized Chao1 diversity.

The TCR beta cDNA libraries contained unique molecular identifiers. A single record per CDR3 protein comes from TCRdb applying MiXCR to the PCR reads. The data show 750,000 to 950,000 distinct CDR3 sequences, 53% seen once. The chain uses TRBV29-1 and TRBJ1-2; possible D gene TRBD1, 5 bases. The specimen was blood. The receptor was derived from a girl under 18 with multiple sclerosis. The CDR3 loop reads CSAGKEGYTF. Here the CDR3 DNA reads TGCAGCGCAGGGAAGGAGGGCTACACCTTC.